Below are 25 T cell receptor beta chains sequenced from a single sample in a study of CD8+ T cells in alopecia areata. This sample's treatment: oral pan-JAK inhibitor, 5-10 mg twice daily. TCR sequencing used cDNA made by reverse transcription of extracted RNA. The data were produced by immunoSEQ multiplex PCR, yet TCRdb's version contains in-frame clones alone and is incomplete. The sample consists of 95,000 to 150,000 clones, around 63% of them appearing once. The sequencing used CD4+ T cells sorted from blood, collected at week 4, from a patient treated with tofacitinib. These receptors came from a human donor with alopecia areata.

Regarding this clone: Other DNA variants within this sample encode the same CDR3. V usage is TRBV30 and J usage is TRBJ2-3; D remains ambiguous. From germline, CDR1 is GTSNPN and CDR2 SVGIG (reference sequence). CDR3 length equals 11 residues. The V and J ends lost 0 bases and 6 bases respectively, with 4 bases between them. The CDR3 sequence: CAWSVGDTQYF. The CDR3 DNA is TGTGCCTGGAGTGTAGGGGATACGCAGTATTTT.

This chain connects TRBV6-5 to TRBJ1-6, with 10 bases that match TRBD1. This CDR3 spans 15 amino acids. V lost 8 bases and J lost 5; bases outside the gene matches: 6. Germline CDR1 reads MNHEY; CDR2 reads SVGAGI. CDR3 nucleotides: TGTGCCAGCGCATGGACAGGGGGAGATAATTCACCCCTCCACTTT. This codes for CASAWTGGDNSPLHF.

In nucleotides, the CDR3 is TGTGCCATCAGTCCACTTAGCGGGGACCAAGAGACCCAGTACTTC. The encoded protein is CAISPLSGDQETQYF. This chain joins TRBV10-3 and TRBJ2-5; TRBD2 matches 8 bases. The CDR3 length is 15 residues. The germline gives CDR1 ENHRY, CDR2 SYGVKD. Trimming took 5 bases from V and 0 from J; bases not matched to a gene: 5.

The gene calls are TRBV4-1 and TRBJ2-3; maybe TRBD2 (6 bases). The CDR3 spans 13 residues. Germline V gene data show CDR1 as MGHRA and CDR2 as YSYEKL. Trimming cost V 4 bases and J 5 bases, with 10 bases left between them. This CDR3 is CASSRDSGDTQYF. The CDR3 DNA follows: TGCGCCAGCAGCCGCGATAGCGGAGATACGCAGTATTTT.

The V gene is TRBV18, the J gene TRBJ1-5; no definite D call. Deletions cut 5 bases from V and 0 bases from J, with 5 bases between. The CDR3 consists of 13 residues. Germline CDR1 reads KGHSH; CDR2 reads LQKENI. The DNA of the CDR3 is TGTGCCAGCTCAGGGCTTAGCAATCAGCCCCAGCATTTT. This translates into CASSGLSNQPQHF.

This clone has more than one count but fewer than ten. This rearrangement joins TRBV7-2 to TRBJ1-5; D gene unclear. The CDR3 sequence is 16 residues long. Per the germline V gene, CDR1 is SGHTA and CDR2 is FQGNSA. The V end was cut by 2 bases, the J end by 6 bases, with 17 bases between. The DNA of the CDR3 is TGTGCCAGCAGCTTATTTGGCGACCCAACGAGTCAGCCCCAGCATTTT. As protein: CASSLFGDPTSQPQHF.

V and J are TRBV5-6 and TRBJ1-5; D unclear. The CDR3 is 15 residues long. Between the trimmed V and J ends, which lost 3 bases and 0 bases, there was a span of 10 bases. Germline V gene data show CDR1 as SGHDT and CDR2 as YYEEEE. As DNA, the CDR3 is TGTGCCAGCAGCTCCCAGCACCTTAGCAATCAGCCCCAGCATTTT. As protein: CASSSQHLSNQPQHF.

This clone was counted a few times. V gene TRBV7-2 combines with J gene TRBJ2-7; possibly TRBD2 for D (5 bases). Looked up from germline, CDR1 is SGHTA and CDR2 is FQGNSA. Deletions cut 1 base from V and 0 bases from J, with 10 bases between. CDR3 size: 15 residues. In nucleotides, the CDR3 is TGTGCCAGCAGCTTAGGTTATGGGAGCTCCTACGAGCAGTACTTC. Its translation: CASSLGYGSSYEQYF.

In its sample, this clone was seen once. This chain links TRBV4-3 with TRBJ2-7; TRBD1 might be the D (6 bases). Trimming shortened V by 2 bases and J by 5 bases, and 22 bases separated the two germline ends. Per the germline V gene, CDR1 is LGHNA and CDR2 is YSLEER. The CDR3 extends over 17 amino acids. The CDR3 DNA follows: TGCGCCAGCAGCCAAAGCTTTACCGGATCAGGACAGAACGAGCAGTACTTC. Amino acid sequence: CASSQSFTGSGQNEQYF.

DNA of the CDR3: TGTGCCAGCAGCCTTGCGGGGGTTGGTGAGCAGTTCTTC. It specifies CASSLAGVGEQFF. The V call is TRBV11-2, the J call TRBJ2-1; TRBD2 matches at 7 bases. V was clipped by 5 bases and J by 9 bases; unmatched bases: 7. Germline V gives CDR1 SGHAT, CDR2 FQNNGV. This CDR3 region has 13 residues.

V gene TRBV27 combines with J gene TRBJ2-5; TRBD1 or TRBD2 may be the D gene (5 bases each). The germline CDR1 and CDR2 sequences are MNHEY and SMNVEV (reference sequence). CDR3 length equals 13 residues. V was shortened by 6 bases and J by 4 bases, with 12 bases between the two germline ends. The CDR3 DNA sequence: TGTGCCAGCAGCGAGGGGCTCCGAGAGACCCAGTACTTC. Its protein is CASSEGLRETQYF.

The chain has TRBV30 and TRBJ1-1; D possibly corresponds to TRBD1 (6 bases). V lost 5 bases to trimming and J lost 10 bases, with 20 bases between them. The CDR3 runs to 13 residues. Germline V gene lookup returns CDR1 GTSNPN and CDR2 SVGIG (reference sequence). CDR3 loop: CAWGSLQGNGAFF. The CDR3 DNA sequence: TGTGCCTGGGGGTCGCTACAGGGCAATGGAGCTTTCTTT.

This chain connects TRBV2 to TRBJ2-1, with 7 nucleotides matching TRBD1. Germline CDR1 SNHLY, CDR2 FYNNEI. CDR3 size: 14 residues. Germline trimming cut 5 bases from V and 3 bases from J; bases unmatched to any gene: 4. The CDR3 DNA sequence: TGTGCCAGCAGTATTACAGGGGACTACAATGAGCAGTTCTTC. It specifies CASSITGDYNEQFF.

The gene calls are TRBV5-1 and TRBJ2-3; D is ambiguous. This CDR3 spans 15 amino acids. CDR1 is SGHRS and CDR2 is YFSETQ in the germline V gene. Trimming stripped 1 base from V and 1 base from J, with 10 bases between. CDR3 in amino acids: CASSLSLSRTDTQYF. CDR3 bases: TGCGCCAGCAGCTTGTCGCTGTCCCGCACAGATACGCAGTATTTT.

The chain combines TRBV29-1 with TRBJ2-7; no clear D. V lost 4 bases and J 2 bases, leaving 12 bases between the germline ends. The CDR3 loop spans 13 amino acids. Germline V lookup: CDR1 SQVTM, CDR2 ANQGSEA. The CDR3: CSVATTATYEQYF. CDR3 sequence (DNA): TGCAGCGTTGCCACTACCGCGACCTACGAGCAGTACTTC.

In this sample, this clone turned up a few times. The CDR3 loop is CASSGTGLLAETQYF. CDR3 coding DNA: TGTGCCAGCAGTGGGACGGGACTTCTTGCGGAGACCCAGTACTTC. The chain carries TRBV4-2 and TRBJ2-5; possibly TRBD2 for D (6 bases). Germline assignment: CDR1 LGHNA and CDR2 YNFKEQ. The CDR3 covers 15 residues. Trimming cost V 6 bases and J 5 bases, with 19 bases left between them.

This clone has only a few counts. This rearrangement joins TRBV5-6 to TRBJ2-6; 10 bases map to TRBD1. V gave up 4 bases and J gave up 3 bases; unmatched junction bases: 10. Germline CDR1 SGHDT, CDR2 YYEEEE. The CDR3 runs to 18 residues. The CDR3, as DNA: TGTGCCAGCAGCCCGCAGACAGGGGGCGAGGTTGGGGCCAACGTCCTGACTTTC. Its translation is CASSPQTGGEVGANVLTF.

The table lists this clone with a few counts. The genes are TRBV29-1 and TRBJ2-1; 8 nucleotides align to TRBD1. The CDR3 totals 12 residues. Germline trimming cut 6 bases from V and 10 bases from J; bases unmatched to any gene: 8. CDR1 is SQVTM and CDR2 is ANQGSEA in the germline V gene. CDR3 nucleotide sequence: TGCAGCGTCGGGACAGGTTGGGGCGAGCAGTTCTTC. Its translation is CSVGTGWGEQFF.

The chain links TRBV14 to TRBJ2-1, with D perhaps TRBD2 (6 bases). V shed 0 bases and J shed 2 bases, with 11 bases lying between them. The CDR3 runs 16 residues. The germline CDR1 and CDR2 sequences are SGHDN and FVKESK. CDR3 nucleotides: TGTGCCAGCAGCCAAGATTGGGGGGTCACCTACAATGAGCAGTTCTTC. It is translated as CASSQDWGVTYNEQFF.

The chain couples TRBV30 to TRBJ2-5; D is perhaps TRBD1 (6 bases). Germline V lookup: CDR1 GTSNPN, CDR2 SVGIG (reference sequence). The CDR3 has 12 amino acids. The V end was cut by 3 bases, the J end by 1 base, with 6 bases between. CDR3: CAWRQGQETQYF. The CDR3, as DNA: TGTGCCTGGAGACAGGGCCAAGAGACCCAGTACTTC.

V is TRBV30 and J is TRBJ2-5, with 9 nucleotides matching TRBD2. The CDR3 length is 13 residues. The germline CDR1 and CDR2 sequences are GTSNPN and SVGIG (reference sequence). V shed 2 bases, J shed 6 bases, and the junction held 4 bases outside the gene matches. CDR3 region: CAWSLGTSKTQYF. The DNA of the CDR3 is TGTGCCTGGAGTTTAGGGACTAGCAAGACCCAGTACTTC.

The chain carries TRBV29-1 and TRBJ2-7, with 11 positions matching TRBD1. This CDR3 spans 13 amino acids. The junction had 2 bases not matched to a gene; V was cut back by 4 bases and J by 3 bases. CDR1 SQVTM and CDR2 ANQGSEA come from the germline V gene. The CDR3 loop reads CSVGTGGNYEQYF. In DNA form, the CDR3 reads TGCAGCGTTGGGACAGGGGGCAACTACGAGCAGTACTTC.

This clone showed up just a few times. The chain is built from TRBV5-1 and TRBJ2-2; D gene unclear. The CDR3 is 15 amino acids. The germline V gene encodes CDR1 SGHRS and CDR2 YFSETQ. Trimming pared 0 bases from V and 2 bases from J, leaving 8 bases between. The DNA of the CDR3 is TGCGCCAGCAGCTTGGCCGACGCCAACACCGGGGAGCTGTTTTTT. It encodes CASSLADANTGELFF.

CDR3 bases: TGCAGCGGGGGAAGAGGACAGAGCGACCAAGAGACCCAGTACTTC. Translating it yields CSGGRGQSDQETQYF. The rearrangement links TRBV29-1 to TRBJ2-5; TRBD1 is a possible D gene (6 bases). V lost 7 bases and J lost 0, with 18 bases in between. The CDR3 totals 15 residues. Germline V gene lookup returns CDR1 SQVTM and CDR2 ANQGSEA.

V usage is TRBV4-1 and J usage is TRBJ1-3; 9 nucleotides align to TRBD1. The CDR3 loop spans 16 amino acids. The junction had 8 bases not matched to a gene; V was cut back by 3 bases and J by 5 bases. CDR1 is MGHRA and CDR2 is YSYEKL in the germline V gene. CDR3 amino acids: CASSQPTGGRRNTIYF. CDR3 DNA sequence: TGCGCCAGCAGCCAGCCAACAGGGGGCCGGAGAAACACCATATATTTT.